This TCR beta chain was recovered during a study of shared clonotypes between healthy human individuals. Overall study: CD8 memory received one plate per donor, CD8 naive two, CD4 memory three and CD4 naive three. Broader study findings: Collection of samples was limited to blood; tissue repertoires likely differ. Sequencing depth was predicted to influence how clonotypes are shared among donors.

As to this clone: The antigen remains undetermined.

The germline V gene has CDR1 SGHVS and CDR2 FQNEAQ. This CDR3 region has 12 residues. V lost 5 bases to trimming and J lost 13 bases, with 15 bases between them. Assay used: immunoSEQ multiplex PCR; TCRdb lists only in-frame clones, some missing. The sample consists of 300,000 to 400,000 clones, around 74% of them appearing once. A CD45RA+ naive subset and a CD45RA-negative memory subset were split from CD4+ cells. Sequencing was done on a sample of memory CD4+ T cells sorted from blood. Subset noted: CD45RA-negative fraction. This TCR was recovered from a man aged 30-40 years in good health. The J gene is TRBJ2-1, the V gene TRBV7-8; unclear D gene. CDR3 in amino acids: CASSPYFSRQFF. CDR3 DNA: TGTGCCAGCAGCCCCTATTTTAGTCGCCAGTTCTTC.